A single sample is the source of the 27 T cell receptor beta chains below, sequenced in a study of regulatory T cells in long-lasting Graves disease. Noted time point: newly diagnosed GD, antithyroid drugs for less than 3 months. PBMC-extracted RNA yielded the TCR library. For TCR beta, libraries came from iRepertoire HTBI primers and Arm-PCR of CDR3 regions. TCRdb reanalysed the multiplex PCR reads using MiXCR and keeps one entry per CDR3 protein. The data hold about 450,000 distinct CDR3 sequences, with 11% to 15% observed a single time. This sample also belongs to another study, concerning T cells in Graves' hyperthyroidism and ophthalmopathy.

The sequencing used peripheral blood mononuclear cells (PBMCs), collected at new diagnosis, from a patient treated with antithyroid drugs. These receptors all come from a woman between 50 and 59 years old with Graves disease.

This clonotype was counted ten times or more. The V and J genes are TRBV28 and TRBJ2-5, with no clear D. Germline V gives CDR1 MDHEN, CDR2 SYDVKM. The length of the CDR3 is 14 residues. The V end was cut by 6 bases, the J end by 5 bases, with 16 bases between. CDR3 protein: CASRALGMGETQYF. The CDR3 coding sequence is TGTGCCAGCAGAGCCCTGGGCATGGGGGAGACCCAGTACTTC.

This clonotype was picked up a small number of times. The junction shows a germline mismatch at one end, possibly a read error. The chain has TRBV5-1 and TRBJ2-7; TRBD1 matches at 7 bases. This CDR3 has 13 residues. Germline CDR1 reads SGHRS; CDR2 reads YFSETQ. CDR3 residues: CASSSQTGTEQYF. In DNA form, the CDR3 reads TGTGCCAGCAGCTCACAGACAGGGACCGAGCAGTACTTC.

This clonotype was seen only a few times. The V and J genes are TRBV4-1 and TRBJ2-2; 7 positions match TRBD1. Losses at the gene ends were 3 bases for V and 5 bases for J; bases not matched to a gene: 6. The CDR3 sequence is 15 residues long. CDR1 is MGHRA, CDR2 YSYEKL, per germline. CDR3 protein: CASSHGTDETGELFF. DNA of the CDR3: TGCGCCAGCAGCCACGGGACAGATGAGACCGGGGAGCTGTTTTTT.

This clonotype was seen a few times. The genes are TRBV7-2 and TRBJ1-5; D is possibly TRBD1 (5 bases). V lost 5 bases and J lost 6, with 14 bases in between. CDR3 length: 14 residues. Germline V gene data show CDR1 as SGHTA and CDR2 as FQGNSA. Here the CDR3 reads CASSPGPSSQPQHF. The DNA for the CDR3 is TGTGCCAGCAGCCCAGGGCCCTCTTCTCAGCCCCAGCATTTT.

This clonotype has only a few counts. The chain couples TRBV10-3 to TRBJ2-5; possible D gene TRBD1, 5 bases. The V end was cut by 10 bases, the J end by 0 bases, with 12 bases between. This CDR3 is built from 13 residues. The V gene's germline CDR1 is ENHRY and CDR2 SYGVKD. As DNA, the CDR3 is TGTGCCACCGTCGACAGAAACCAAGAGACCCAGTACTTC. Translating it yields CATVDRNQETQYF.

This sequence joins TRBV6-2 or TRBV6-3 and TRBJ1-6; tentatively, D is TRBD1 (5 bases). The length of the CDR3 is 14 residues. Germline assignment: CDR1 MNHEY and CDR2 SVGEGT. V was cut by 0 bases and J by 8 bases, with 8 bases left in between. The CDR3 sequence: CASSYSTEYSPLHF. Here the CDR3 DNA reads TGTGCCAGCAGTTACTCGACAGAGTATTCACCCCTCCACTTT.

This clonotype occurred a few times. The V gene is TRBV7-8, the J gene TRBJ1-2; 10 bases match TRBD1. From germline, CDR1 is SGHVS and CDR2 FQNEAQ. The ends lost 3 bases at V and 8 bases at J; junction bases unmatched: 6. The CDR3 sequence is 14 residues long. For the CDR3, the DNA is TGTGCCAGCAGCTTGGGGACAGGGGAGTGGGGCTACACCTTC. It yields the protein CASSLGTGEWGYTF.

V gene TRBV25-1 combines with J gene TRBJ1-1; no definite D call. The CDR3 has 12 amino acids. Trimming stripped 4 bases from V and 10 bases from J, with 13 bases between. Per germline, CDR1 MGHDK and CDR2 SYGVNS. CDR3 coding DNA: TGTGCCAGCAGTGCTGGACTCGAGGGAGCTTTCTTT. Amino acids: CASSAGLEGAFF.

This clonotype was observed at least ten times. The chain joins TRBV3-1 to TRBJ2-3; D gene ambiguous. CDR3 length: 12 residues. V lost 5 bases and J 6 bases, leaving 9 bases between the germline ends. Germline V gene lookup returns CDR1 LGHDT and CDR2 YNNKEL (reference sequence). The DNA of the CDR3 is TGTGCCAGCAGCACCCGATCGGATACGCAGTATTTT. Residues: CASSTRSDTQYF.

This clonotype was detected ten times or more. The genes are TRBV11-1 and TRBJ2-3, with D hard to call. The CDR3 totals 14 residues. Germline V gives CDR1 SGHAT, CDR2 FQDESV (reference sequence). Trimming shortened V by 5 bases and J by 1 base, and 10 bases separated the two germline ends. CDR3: CASSPTAGTDTQYF. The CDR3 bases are TGTGCCAGCAGCCCCACCGCGGGCACAGATACGCAGTATTTT.

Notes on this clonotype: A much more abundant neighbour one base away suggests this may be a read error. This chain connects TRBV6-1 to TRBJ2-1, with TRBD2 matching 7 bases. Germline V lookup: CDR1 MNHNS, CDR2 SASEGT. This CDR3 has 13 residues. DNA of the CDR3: TGTGCCAGCTACAGCGGGATCGACAATGAGCAGTCCTTC. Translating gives CASYSGIDNEQSF.

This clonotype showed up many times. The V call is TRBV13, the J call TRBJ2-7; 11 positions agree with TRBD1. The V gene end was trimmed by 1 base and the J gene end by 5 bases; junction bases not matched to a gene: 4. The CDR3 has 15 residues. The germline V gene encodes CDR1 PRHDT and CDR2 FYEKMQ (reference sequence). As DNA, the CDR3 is TGTGCCAGCAGCTTAGAGGGACAGGGGGTAAACGAGCAGTACTTC. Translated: CASSLEGQGVNEQYF.

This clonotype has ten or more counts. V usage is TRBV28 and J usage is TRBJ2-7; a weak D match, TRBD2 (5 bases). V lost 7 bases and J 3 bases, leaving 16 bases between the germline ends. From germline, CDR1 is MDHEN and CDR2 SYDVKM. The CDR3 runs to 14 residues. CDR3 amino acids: CASTPPGVNYEQYF. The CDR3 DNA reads TGTGCCAGCACCCCCCCCGGGGTTAACTACGAGCAGTACTTC.

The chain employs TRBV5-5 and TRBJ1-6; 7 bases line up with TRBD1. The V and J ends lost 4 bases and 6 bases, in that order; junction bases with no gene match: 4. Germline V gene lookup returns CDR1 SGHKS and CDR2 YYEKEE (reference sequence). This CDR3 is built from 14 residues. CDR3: CASSVHRGNSPLHF. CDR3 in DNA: TGTGCCAGCAGCGTACACAGGGGTAATTCACCCCTCCACTTT.

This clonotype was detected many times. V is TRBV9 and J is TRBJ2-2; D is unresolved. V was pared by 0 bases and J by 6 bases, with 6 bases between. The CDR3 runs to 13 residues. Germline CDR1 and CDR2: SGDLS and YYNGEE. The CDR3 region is CASSVGVAGELFF. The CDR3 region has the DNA TGTGCCAGCAGCGTAGGAGTAGCCGGGGAGCTGTTTTTT.

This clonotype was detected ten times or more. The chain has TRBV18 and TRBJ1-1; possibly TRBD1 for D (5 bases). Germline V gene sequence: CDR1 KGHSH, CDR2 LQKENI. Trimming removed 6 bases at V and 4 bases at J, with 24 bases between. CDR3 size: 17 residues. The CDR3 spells CASSAGGSALGGTEAFF. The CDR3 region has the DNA TGTGCCAGCTCCGCCGGGGGGTCAGCGCTGGGAGGCACTGAAGCTTTCTTT.

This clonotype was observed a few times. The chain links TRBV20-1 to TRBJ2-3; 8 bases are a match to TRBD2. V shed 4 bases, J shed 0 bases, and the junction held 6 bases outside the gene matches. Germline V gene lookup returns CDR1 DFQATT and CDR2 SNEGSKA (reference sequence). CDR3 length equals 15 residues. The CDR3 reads CSANKLADSTDTQYF. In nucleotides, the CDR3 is TGCAGTGCTAATAAACTAGCGGACAGCACAGATACGCAGTATTTT.

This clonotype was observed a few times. This chain's CDR3 is CSAGSPGLGYNEQFF. As DNA, the CDR3 is TGCAGTGCCGGAAGTCCGGGACTAGGATACAATGAGCAGTTCTTC. The chain links TRBV20-1 to TRBJ2-1; 8 nucleotides match TRBD2. The germline CDR1 and CDR2 sequences are DFQATT and SNEGSKA (reference sequence). This CDR3 comprises 15 residues. With V trimmed by 6 bases and J by 4 bases, 11 bases remained unmatched.

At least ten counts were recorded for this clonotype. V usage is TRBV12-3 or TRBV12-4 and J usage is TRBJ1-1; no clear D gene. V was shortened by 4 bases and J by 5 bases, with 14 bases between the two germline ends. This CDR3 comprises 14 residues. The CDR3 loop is CASSSHFGGTEAFF. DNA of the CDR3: TGTGCCAGCAGTTCGCACTTTGGAGGGACTGAAGCTTTCTTT.

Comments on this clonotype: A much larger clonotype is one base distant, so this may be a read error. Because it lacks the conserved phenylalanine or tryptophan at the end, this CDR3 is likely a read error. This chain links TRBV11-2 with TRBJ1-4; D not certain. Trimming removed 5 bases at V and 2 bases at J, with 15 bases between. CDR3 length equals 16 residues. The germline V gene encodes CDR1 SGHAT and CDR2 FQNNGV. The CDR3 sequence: CASSPVQDPTNEKLFL. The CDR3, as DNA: TGTGCCAGCAGCCCTGTCCAGGATCCCACTAATGAAAAACTGTTTCTT.

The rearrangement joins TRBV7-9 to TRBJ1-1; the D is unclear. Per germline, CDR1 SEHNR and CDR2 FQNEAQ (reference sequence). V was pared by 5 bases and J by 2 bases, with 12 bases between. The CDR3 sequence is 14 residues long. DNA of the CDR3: TGTGCCAGCAGCCCCCTTGGGGAAAACACTGAAGCTTTCTTT. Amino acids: CASSPLGENTEAFF.

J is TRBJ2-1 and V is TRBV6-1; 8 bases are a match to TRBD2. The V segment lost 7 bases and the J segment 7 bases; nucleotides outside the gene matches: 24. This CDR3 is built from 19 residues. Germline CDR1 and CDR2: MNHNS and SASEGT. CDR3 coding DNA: TGTGCCAGCACCCTCGGGGGCGGGAGGCCCTATCCCTTGGAAAATGAGCAGTTCTTC. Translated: CASTLGGGRPYPLENEQFF.

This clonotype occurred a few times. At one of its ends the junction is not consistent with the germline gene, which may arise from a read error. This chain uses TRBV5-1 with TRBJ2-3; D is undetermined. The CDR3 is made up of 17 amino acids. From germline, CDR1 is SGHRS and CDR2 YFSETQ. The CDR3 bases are TGTGCCAGCAGCCAAGATGCCGGCTCCTCACACACAGATACGCAGTATTTT. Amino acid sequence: CASSQDAGSSHTDTQYF.

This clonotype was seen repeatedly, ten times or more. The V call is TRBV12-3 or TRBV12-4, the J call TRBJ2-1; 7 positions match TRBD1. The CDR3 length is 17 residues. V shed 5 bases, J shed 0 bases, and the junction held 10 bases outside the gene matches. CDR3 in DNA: TGTGCCAGCAGTCCAGGTGGCTCAGGGGGCTCCTACAATGAGCAGTTCTTC. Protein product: CASSPGGSGGSYNEQFF.

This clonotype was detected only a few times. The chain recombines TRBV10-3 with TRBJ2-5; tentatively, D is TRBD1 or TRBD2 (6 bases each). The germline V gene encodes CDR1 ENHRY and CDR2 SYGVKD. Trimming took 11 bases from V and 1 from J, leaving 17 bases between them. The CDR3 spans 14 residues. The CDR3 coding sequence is TGTGCCTCGGCTGGGTGGGGGGCCCAAGAGACCCAGTACTTC. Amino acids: CASAGWGAQETQYF.

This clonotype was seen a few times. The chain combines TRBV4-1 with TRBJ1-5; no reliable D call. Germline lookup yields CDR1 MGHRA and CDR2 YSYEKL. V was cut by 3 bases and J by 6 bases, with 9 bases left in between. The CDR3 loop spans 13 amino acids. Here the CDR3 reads CASSQARSQPQHF. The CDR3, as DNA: TGCGCCAGCAGCCAGGCGCGGAGTCAGCCCCAGCATTTT.

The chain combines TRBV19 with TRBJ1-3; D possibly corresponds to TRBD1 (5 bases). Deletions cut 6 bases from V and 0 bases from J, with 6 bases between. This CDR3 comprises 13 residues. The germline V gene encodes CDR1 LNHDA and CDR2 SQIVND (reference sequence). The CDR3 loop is CASRTASGNTIYF. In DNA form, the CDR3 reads TGTGCCAGTAGGACAGCCTCTGGAAACACCATATATTTT.